A single sample is the source of the 14 T cell receptor beta chains below, sequenced in a study of blood T cell repertoires in COVID-19. Using immunoSEQ multiplex PCR, the repertoire was profiled, and TCRdb retains in-frame clones only, with some absent. Of some 45,000 clones listed, approximately 95% are singletons. Material: peripheral blood. The source is a man in his sixties with COVID-19, enrolled during active disease.

This sequence joins TRBV19 and TRBJ1-1; D unclear. The V end was cut by 7 bases, the J end by 5 bases, with 17 bases between. Per germline, CDR1 LNHDA and CDR2 SQIVND (reference sequence). The CDR3 extends over 14 amino acids. This CDR3 is CASISGVEGTEAFF. CDR3 sequence (DNA): TGTGCCAGTATTAGCGGGGTCGAGGGAACTGAAGCTTTCTTT.

The V and J genes are TRBV18 and TRBJ1-1, with D tentatively TRBD1 (6 bases). The V end was cut by 4 bases, the J end by 0 bases, with 12 bases between. Per the germline V gene, CDR1 is KGHSH and CDR2 is LQKENI. The CDR3 consists of 15 residues. CDR3 in amino acids: CASSLQGLMNTEAFF. For the CDR3, the DNA is TGTGCCAGCTCACTACAGGGCCTCATGAACACTGAAGCTTTCTTT.

The chain carries TRBV28 and TRBJ1-2; the D is unclear. Between the trimmed V and J ends, which lost 1 base and 8 bases, there was a span of 8 bases. The CDR3 covers 12 residues. Germline V CDR1 and CDR2: MDHEN, SYDVKM. The CDR3 loop reads CASSLSVGGYTF. The CDR3 nucleotides are TGTGCCAGCAGTTTATCCGTCGGGGGCTACACCTTC.

The gene calls are TRBV30 and TRBJ1-6, with 7 bases that match TRBD1. This CDR3 contains 14 residues. V lost 3 bases to trimming and J lost 7 bases; unmatched junction nucleotides: 6. Germline V gene lookup returns CDR1 GTSNPN and CDR2 SVGIG (reference sequence). CDR3 nucleotide sequence: TGTGCCTGGAGCTCGGGACAGTGGAATTCACCCCTCCACTTT. As protein: CAWSSGQWNSPLHF.

This chain links TRBV7-9 with TRBJ1-3, with D perhaps TRBD1 (5 bases). The CDR3 has 15 amino acids. V was shortened by 5 bases and J by 2 bases, with 13 bases between the two germline ends. Germline values: CDR1 SEHNR, CDR2 FQNEAQ (reference sequence). Here the CDR3 DNA reads TGTGCCAGCAGCGAACCAGGGAGGACTGGAAACACCATATATTTT. Protein sequence: CASSEPGRTGNTIYF.

The gene calls are TRBV25-1 and TRBJ2-7; 13 positions agree with TRBD2. V shed 2 bases and J 3 bases; nucleotides not matched to a gene: 10. This CDR3 has 18 residues. In germline, CDR1 is MGHDK, CDR2 SYGVNS. In DNA, the CDR3 is TGTGCCAGCAGTGAACCCTCCGGACTAGCGGGAGCGATCTACGAGCAGTACTTC. This codes for CASSEPSGLAGAIYEQYF.

The V and J genes are TRBV2 and TRBJ2-1, with 9 bases aligning to TRBD2. The CDR3 consists of 15 residues. In germline, CDR1 is SNHLY, CDR2 FYNNEI. The trim removed 6 bases at V and 4 bases at J, leaving 7 bases unmatched. DNA of the CDR3: TGTGCCAGCAGACAGTCTAGCGGGAAATACAATGAGCAGTTCTTC. Translating gives CASRQSSGKYNEQFF.

The V and J genes are TRBV7-9 and TRBJ1-2, with 8 bases aligning to TRBD1. CDR3 length: 15 amino acids. Germline lookup yields CDR1 SEHNR and CDR2 FQNEAQ (reference sequence). V was pared by 1 base and J by 7 bases, with 8 bases of the junction left unmatched. DNA of the CDR3: TGTGCCAGCAGCTTAGGACAGGGAGGACAGGGTGGCTACACCTTC. Translation gives CASSLGQGGQGGYTF.

J is TRBJ2-2 and V is TRBV6-6; D is perhaps TRBD1 (6 bases). This CDR3 comprises 15 residues. CDR1 is MNHNY, CDR2 SVGAGI, per germline (reference sequence). V was pared by 6 bases and J by 6 bases, with 17 bases between. DNA of the CDR3: TGTGCCAGCAGCCGAAGACCAGAGGGGGCCGGGGAGCTGTTTTTT. This sequence encodes CASSRRPEGAGELFF.

The chain uses TRBV6-6 and TRBJ2-7, with D perhaps given as TRBD1 or TRBD2 (7 bases each). V was shortened by 6 bases and J by 5 bases, with 14 bases between the two germline ends. The CDR3 extends over 13 amino acids. CDR1 is MNHNY, CDR2 SVGAGI, per germline (reference sequence). The CDR3 loop reads CASSRQGGNEQYF. In DNA, the CDR3 is TGTGCCAGCAGCCGACAGGGAGGGAACGAGCAGTACTTC.

J is TRBJ1-5 and V is TRBV6-1; D is ambiguous. The length of the CDR3 is 15 residues. The germline gives CDR1 MNHNS, CDR2 SASEGT. V lost 2 bases and J 0 bases, leaving 8 bases between the germline ends. For the CDR3, the DNA is TGTGCCAGCAGTGAATGGAGGAATAGCAATCAGCCCCAGCATTTT. It translates to CASSEWRNSNQPQHF.

This chain joins TRBV11-2 and TRBJ2-1; D is unresolved. Deletions cut 3 bases from V and 7 bases from J, with 10 bases between. The CDR3 runs 13 residues. Per the germline V gene, CDR1 is SGHAT and CDR2 is FQNNGV. CDR3 in amino acids: CASSFQALNEQFF. In DNA, the CDR3 is TGTGCCAGCAGCTTCCAGGCCCTTAATGAGCAGTTCTTC.

The genes are TRBV6-5 and TRBJ1-2; D might be TRBD1 (5 bases). CDR3 length: 13 amino acids. Trimming pared 6 bases from V and 4 bases from J, leaving 12 bases between. The germline V gene encodes CDR1 MNHEY and CDR2 SVGAGI. CDR3 amino acids: CASRQAVIYGYTF. The CDR3 DNA reads TGTGCCAGCAGACAGGCGGTGATCTATGGCTACACCTTC.

V gene TRBV18 combines with J gene TRBJ2-3, with TRBD2 matching over 9 bases. With V trimmed by 1 base and J by 0 bases, 11 bases remained unmatched. The CDR3 is 19 residues long. Germline CDR1 reads KGHSH; CDR2 reads LQKENI. The CDR3 sequence: CASSPLSSGTGGSTDTQYF. The CDR3 DNA is TGTGCCAGCTCACCACTTTCTAGCGGGACCGGCGGGAGCACAGATACGCAGTATTTT.